The 20 T cell receptor beta chains given below trace back to one sample, sequenced in a study of T-cell reconstitution after alpha-beta-depleted transplantation in children. Preparation of the TCRbeta library involved a method that used unique molecular identifiers. TCRdb reprocessed the PCR reads with MiXCR, giving one entry per CDR3 protein. The profile shows some 220,000 distinct CDR3 sequences, roughly 11% of them singletons. The sequences come from PBMCs, collected before TCRalphabeta/CD19-depleted stem cell transplant. Receptors were obtained from a child in the first two years of life with acute myeloid leukemia, due to receive a stem cell transplant.

This clonotype was counted many times. The rearrangement joins TRBV20-1 to TRBJ2-3, with D possibly TRBD1 on 6 matching bases. The germline CDR1 and CDR2 sequences are DFQATT and SNEGSKA (reference sequence). The V end lost 5 bases, the J end lost 0 bases, and 15 bases lay between the germline ends. The CDR3 sequence is 15 residues long. The CDR3 sequence: CSAPQRGRSTDTQYF. The CDR3 DNA reads as TGCAGTGCTCCCCAGAGGGGGAGAAGCACAGATACGCAGTATTTT.

This clonotype showed up many times. The V gene is TRBV5-1, the J gene TRBJ1-3; no definite D call. The CDR3 contains 14 residues. Germline V gives CDR1 SGHRS, CDR2 YFSETQ. Trimming took 4 bases from V and 1 from J, leaving 9 bases between them. The chain's CDR3 is CASSPEGSGNTIYF. Here the CDR3 DNA reads TGCGCCAGCAGCCCGGAAGGATCTGGAAACACCATATATTTT.

The chain carries TRBV12-3 or TRBV12-4 and TRBJ2-5, with TRBD2 identical over 11 bases. The J segment lost 4 bases and the V segment lost 6 bases, leaving 13 bases of the junction unmatched. The CDR3 has 17 residues. The CDR3 region is CASSAGTSGSPSETQYF. Here the CDR3 DNA reads TGTGCCAGCAGCGCCGGGACTAGCGGTTCGCCTTCAGAGACCCAGTACTTC.

Many counts were recorded for this clonotype. CDR3 DNA sequence: TGTGCCAGCAGCGGGATAATTGGGGGACAGGGTCGTTCCAGCGGGGAGCTGTTTTTT. Amino acids: CASSGIIGGQGRSSGELFF. The chain couples TRBV7-6 to TRBJ2-2, with 9 nucleotides matching TRBD1. Germline CDR1 and CDR2: SGHVS and FNYEAQ. The CDR3 is made up of 19 amino acids. V lost 5 bases to trimming and J lost 7 bases; unmatched junction nucleotides: 20.

This clonotype occurred many times. The chain is built from TRBV7-2 and TRBJ1-1; 7 positions agree with TRBD1. Trimming removed 5 bases from V and 3 bases from J; junction bases left unmatched: 3. Germline assignment: CDR1 SGHTA and CDR2 FQGNSA. The CDR3 runs 13 residues. CDR3 in amino acids: CASSPGQDTEAFF. In DNA form, the CDR3 reads TGTGCCAGCAGCCCAGGACAGGACACTGAAGCTTTCTTT. Drawing the rest from reference TRBV7-2 and TRBJ1-1, the complete variable domain is GAGVSQSPSNKVTEKGKDVELRCDPISGHTALYWYRQSLGQGLEFLIYFQGNSAPDKSGLPSDRFSAERTGGSVSTLTIQRTQQEDSAVYLCASSPGQDTEAFFGQGTRLTVV.

The genes are TRBV5-1 and TRBJ1-2, with D possibly TRBD1 on 6 matching bases. This CDR3 comprises 15 residues. The ends were cut back, 4 bases at V and 4 bases at J, with 17 bases in the middle. Germline values: CDR1 SGHRS, CDR2 YFSETQ. CDR3 residues: CASSVGDTELYGYTF. The DNA for the CDR3 is TGCGCCAGCAGCGTAGGGGACACGGAGCTCTATGGCTACACCTTC.

This clonotype was counted ten times or more. The chain employs TRBV6-4 and TRBJ2-7; TRBD1 or TRBD2 may be the D gene (5 bases each). V was trimmed by 4 bases and J by 5 bases, leaving 21 bases between them. CDR3 size: 16 residues. CDR1 and CDR2 from the germline V gene are MRHNA and SNTAGT. This chain's CDR3 is CASSGARDLLRNEQYF. The CDR3 DNA reads as TGTGCCAGCAGTGGAGCCCGGGACCTTTTGAGGAACGAGCAGTACTTC.

This clonotype was recorded many times. The chain combines TRBV7-2 with TRBJ1-2; no clear D. V was cut by 2 bases and J by 8 bases, with 12 bases left in between. Germline V gene sequence: CDR1 SGHTA, CDR2 FQGNSA. There are 13 residues in the CDR3. For the CDR3, the DNA is TGTGCCAGCAGCTTAATAGGGCCGGGGGGCTACACCTTC. Its protein is CASSLIGPGGYTF.

This chain links TRBV2 with TRBJ2-7; D unresolved. V lost 6 bases and J lost 5, with 11 bases in between. CDR3 length: 12 residues. CDR1 is SNHLY, CDR2 FYNNEI, per germline. This CDR3 is CASRTASHEQYF. CDR3 sequence (DNA): TGTGCCAGCAGAACGGCCTCTCACGAGCAGTACTTC.

This clonotype was counted ten times or more. CDR3: CASRRPGLDEQFF. CDR3 nucleotides: TGTGCCAGCAGACGGCCCGGACTTGATGAGCAGTTCTTC. The chain couples TRBV12-3 or TRBV12-4 to TRBJ2-1; a weak D match, TRBD2 (5 bases). The length of the CDR3 is 13 residues. With 6 bases removed from V and 8 bases from J, the gap between germline ends came to 14 bases.

On this clonotype itself: A much larger clone sits a single nucleotide away, making a read error possible. The chain combines TRBV7-2 with TRBJ1-1; TRBD1 is a possible D gene (5 bases). The CDR3 is 13 amino acids. Per the germline V gene, CDR1 is SGHTA and CDR2 is FQGNSA. The CDR3: CASSSYRITEALF. The CDR3 region has the DNA TGTGCCAGCAGCTCGTACAGGATAACGGAAGCTCTCTTT.

This chain uses TRBV6-6 with TRBJ1-2; 7 positions agree with TRBD1. Trimming removed 6 bases from V and 12 bases from J; junction bases left unmatched: 13. Germline values: CDR1 MNHNY, CDR2 SVGAGI (reference sequence). The CDR3 totals 13 residues. This chain's CDR3 is CASSRDRVDGDTF. The CDR3 DNA reads as TGTGCCAGCAGCCGCGACAGGGTCGACGGCGACACCTTC.

On this clonotype: A read error may be the cause here, since a much bigger clone is one base away. The chain carries TRBV30 and TRBJ2-7, with a tentative D call TRBD1 (6 bases). CDR1 is GTSNPN and CDR2 is SVGIG in the germline V gene (reference sequence). The CDR3 totals 13 residues. V was pared by 3 bases and J by 3 bases, with 12 bases between. CDR3 in amino acids: CAWSRDIHYEQYF. CDR3 DNA sequence: TGTGCCTGGAGCCGGGACATACACTACGAGCAGTACTTC.

This clonotype was counted a few times. V and J are TRBV18 and TRBJ1-1; D is perhaps TRBD1 (5 bases). Trimming cost V 3 bases and J 0 bases, with 14 bases left between them. The CDR3 runs to 16 residues. Germline V lookup: CDR1 KGHSH, CDR2 LQKENI. In DNA, the CDR3 is TGTGCCAGCTCACCGGAAGGACACCTCATGAACACTGAAGCTTTCTTT. This sequence encodes CASSPEGHLMNTEAFF.

The sample holds many counts of this clonotype. The chain carries TRBV7-9 and TRBJ1-6; no firm D call. Trimming cost V 4 bases and J 9 bases, with 16 bases left between them. The CDR3 is made up of 15 amino acids. Germline values: CDR1 SEHNR, CDR2 FQNEAQ (reference sequence). CDR3: CASSSRELWGSPLHF. The CDR3 nucleotides are TGTGCCAGCAGCTCTCGGGAGCTGTGGGGTTCACCCCTCCACTTT. The variable domain in full, with the rest retrieved from reference TRBV7-9 and TRBJ1-6, is DTGVSQNPRHKITKRGQNVTFRCDPISEHNRLYWYRQTLGQGPEFLTYFQNEAQLEKSRLLSDRFSAERPKGSFSTLEIQRTEQGDSAMYLCASSSRELWGSPLHFGNGTRLTVT.

The sample holds many counts of this clonotype. The rearrangement joins TRBV15 to TRBJ2-5, with D perhaps TRBD1 (5 bases). Trimming took off 0 bases at V and 0 bases at J, with 14 bases between the two ends. Germline V gene lookup returns CDR1 LNHNV and CDR2 YYDKDF (reference sequence). The CDR3 extends over 17 amino acids. The CDR3 DNA reads as TGTGCCACCAGCAGAGATCAGGGAAGGGTTTACCAAGAGACCCAGTACTTC. This codes for CATSRDQGRVYQETQYF.

This clonotype was recorded at least ten times. As DNA, the CDR3 is TGTGCCAGCAGTTACTACGGTCCCACGAATGAAAAACTGTTTTTT. Protein: CASSYYGPTNEKLFF. This chain connects TRBV6-5 to TRBJ1-4; D call uncertain. The CDR3 is 15 amino acids. Germline CDR1 is MNHEY and CDR2 is SVGAGI. Trimming removed 1 base from V and 5 bases from J, with 11 bases in between.

Many counts were recorded for this clonotype. The chain couples TRBV5-1 to TRBJ2-1; no clear D. The CDR3 is 15 residues long. Germline values: CDR1 SGHRS, CDR2 YFSETQ. V lost 0 bases and J lost 8, with 15 bases in between. Written as DNA, the CDR3 is TGCGCCAGCAGCTTGGTATTGAGCACTCAGGATGAGCAGTTCTTC. Encoded protein: CASSLVLSTQDEQFF.

This clonotype was seen many times. This chain links TRBV9 with TRBJ1-1, with D uncertain. The ends were cut back, 1 base at V and 8 bases at J, with 6 bases in the middle. The CDR3 runs 11 residues. Germline loops: CDR1 SGDLS, CDR2 YYNGEE. This CDR3 is CASSVFVEAFF. For the CDR3, the DNA is TGTGCCAGCAGCGTATTCGTGGAAGCTTTCTTT.

This clonotype showed up many times. This chain uses TRBV29-1 with TRBJ1-2; D perhaps matches TRBD1 (6 bases). This CDR3 is built from 15 residues. The V end was cut by 0 bases, the J end by 3 bases, with 14 bases between. From germline, CDR1 is SQVTM and CDR2 ANQGSEA. CDR3 residues: CSVEEGGGAHYGYTF. CDR3 coding DNA: TGCAGCGTTGAAGAGGGGGGGGGCGCCCACTATGGCTACACCTTC.